The 24 T cell receptor beta chains listed next were all sequenced from one sample in a study of T cell repertoires in cytomegalovirus infection. TCRdb passed the reads through MiXCR, listing each CDR3 protein once. The sample contains around 350,000 distinct CDR3 sequences, 15% to 20% of which appear only once. Sample: PBMCs. All receptors come from a human donor in good health (CMV status not recorded). Some clones in this sample may be carry-over from other donors' samples.

Ten or more counts support this clonotype. The chain joins TRBV7-8 to TRBJ2-1, with 11 positions matching TRBD2. The trim removed 0 bases at V and 4 bases at J, leaving 2 bases unmatched. CDR1 SGHVS and CDR2 FQNEAQ come from the germline V gene. The CDR3 loop spans 16 amino acids. The CDR3 DNA follows: TGTGCCAGCAGCTTAGCGGTAGCGGGAGGGTACAATGAGCAGTTCTTC. Translation: CASSLAVAGGYNEQFF.

A few counts support this clonotype. The chain is built from TRBV7-6 and TRBJ1-6; TRBD1 matches 7 bases. The V gene's germline CDR1 is SGHVS and CDR2 FNYEAQ. This CDR3 has 15 amino acids. After removal of 3 bases from V and 7 bases from J, the junction contained 6 bases not matched to a gene. The CDR3 coding sequence is TGTGCCAGCAGCTTTTCCCCGGGACAGAATTCACCCCTCCACTTT. This translates into CASSFSPGQNSPLHF.

This clonotype has just a few counts. The rearrangement joins TRBV6-5 to TRBJ2-7; 10 nucleotides match TRBD2. Per the germline V gene, CDR1 is MNHEY and CDR2 is SVGAGI. The V and J ends lost 5 bases and 4 bases, in that order; junction bases with no gene match: 2. The CDR3 covers 13 residues. For the CDR3, the DNA is TGTGCCAGCAGTATTAGCGGGGGGTACGAGCAGTACTTC. This encodes CASSISGGYEQYF.

This clonotype was recorded at least ten times. This sequence joins TRBV7-6 and TRBJ1-6; D not certain. In germline, CDR1 is SGHVS, CDR2 FNYEAQ. Trimming shortened V by 5 bases and J by 11 bases, and 13 bases separated the two germline ends. The CDR3 sequence is 13 residues long. Here the CDR3 DNA reads TGTGCCAGCAGCGCCTCCGTCGCGGCACCCCTCCACTTT. It codes for CASSASVAAPLHF.

The chain joins TRBV29-1 to TRBJ1-2; D not certain. Looked up from germline, CDR1 is SQVTM and CDR2 is ANQGSEA. This CDR3 region has 8 residues. The ends were cut back, 7 bases at V and 7 bases at J, with 4 bases in the middle. The CDR3 region has the DNA TGCAGCGGCGGTGGCTACACCTTC. It is translated as CSGGGYTF.

There are a few counts of this clonotype. V and J are TRBV5-5 and TRBJ1-1; possible D gene TRBD1, 6 bases. Germline CDR1 reads SGHKS; CDR2 reads YYEKEE (reference sequence). The length of the CDR3 is 13 residues. The ends were cut back, 4 bases at V and 7 bases at J, with 14 bases in the middle. The CDR3 DNA reads TGTGCCAGCAGCCCCGACACAGGGATTGAAGCTTTCTTT. Translating gives CASSPDTGIEAFF.

This clonotype was seen repeatedly, ten times or more. V and J are TRBV7-2 and TRBJ2-1; perhaps TRBD2 as D (6 bases). The germline gives CDR1 SGHTA, CDR2 FQGNSA. V gave up 5 bases and J gave up 2 bases, with 10 bases separating them. CDR3 size: 14 residues. DNA for the CDR3: TGTGCCAGCAGCGCGGGGTTGGCCTACAATGAGCAGTTCTTC. This codes for CASSAGLAYNEQFF. Full variable domain (rest looked up from reference TRBV7-2 and TRBJ2-1): GAGVSQSPSNKVTEKGKDVELRCDPISGHTALYWYRQSLGQGLEFLIYFQGNSAPDKSGLPSDRFSAERTGGSVSTLTIQRTQQEDSAVYLCASSAGLAYNEQFFGPGTRLTVL.

This clonotype was found a few times. The gene calls are TRBV5-1 and TRBJ1-2, with 7 bases that match TRBD1. V shed 3 bases, J shed 2 bases, and the junction held 4 bases outside the gene matches. The CDR3 has 14 residues. CDR1 is SGHRS, CDR2 YFSETQ, per germline. CDR3 amino acids: CASSSGQVNYGYTF. DNA of the CDR3: TGCGCCAGCAGCTCTGGACAGGTCAACTATGGCTACACCTTC.

Points on this clonotype: Its ends do not fully match the called genes, so a read error is possible. The chain employs TRBV28 and TRBJ1-4; D not certain. The CDR3 has 15 amino acids. Germline V gives CDR1 MDHEN, CDR2 SYDVKM. CDR3 sequence: CASSTMGSTNGKLFF. The CDR3 DNA reads as TGTGCCAGCAGTACCATGGGATCAACTAATGGAAAACTGTTTTTT.

This chain joins TRBV6-5 and TRBJ1-6; 10 bases align to TRBD1. CDR3 length: 15 amino acids. CDR1 is MNHEY, CDR2 SVGAGI, per germline. Germline trimming cut 0 bases from V and 9 bases from J; bases unmatched to any gene: 2. CDR3 loop: CASSYSGTGVSPLHF. The CDR3 DNA reads TGTGCCAGCAGTTACTCGGGGACAGGGGTTTCACCCCTCCACTTT.

This clonotype was detected ten times or more. This chain connects TRBV5-4 to TRBJ2-1; D might be TRBD2 (6 bases). Germline V gene lookup returns CDR1 SGHNT and CDR2 YYREEE (reference sequence). The V and J ends lost 6 bases and 8 bases respectively, with 24 bases between them. The length of the CDR3 is 16 residues. The CDR3 DNA reads TGTGCCAGCACCCCCCGGGTCTCTGGAGGGCACCATGAGCAGTTCTTC. Translated: CASTPRVSGGHHEQFF.

This clonotype was found a few times. The genes are TRBV5-4 and TRBJ1-4, with D maybe TRBD1 (5 bases). The CDR3 length is 15 residues. Germline CDR1 is SGHNT and CDR2 is YYREEE (reference sequence). Trimming stripped 0 bases from V and 3 bases from J, with 9 bases between. The CDR3 DNA follows: TGTGCCAGCAGCTTGGTCGGGGCCTCTAATGAAAAACTGTTTTTT. Protein sequence: CASSLVGASNEKLFF.

The genes are TRBV20-1 and TRBJ2-7; no clear D gene. The CDR3 is 12 residues long. The V end was cut by 0 bases, the J end by 6 bases, with 9 bases between. The V gene's germline CDR1 is DFQATT and CDR2 SNEGSKA (reference sequence). CDR3 nucleotide sequence: TGCAGTGCTAGAGATGTCGCCCCCGAGCAGTACTTC. This sequence encodes CSARDVAPEQYF.

This clonotype was observed at least ten times. V is TRBV20-1 and J is TRBJ2-3; 8 bases match TRBD2. The CDR3 has 14 amino acids. Germline CDR1 and CDR2: DFQATT and SNEGSKA (reference sequence). The V and J ends lost 5 bases and 4 bases, in that order; junction bases with no gene match: 8. The CDR3 loop is CSAPLAAGADTQYF. The CDR3 bases are TGCAGTGCTCCACTAGCGGCCGGAGCAGATACGCAGTATTTT.

There are many counts of this clonotype. The V call is TRBV12-3 or TRBV12-4, the J call TRBJ1-5; D is possibly TRBD1 (5 bases). This CDR3 spans 15 amino acids. Trimming removed 5 bases at V and 5 bases at J, with 16 bases between. The CDR3 DNA reads TGTGCCAGCAGTAGCCTGAGGGGCCTACATCAGCCCCAGCATTTT. Translation gives CASSSLRGLHQPQHF.

In this sample, this clonotype turned up many times. This chain joins TRBV11-2 and TRBJ2-1; D gene ambiguous. V was shortened by 5 bases and J by 0 bases, with 14 bases between the two germline ends. Germline CDR1 and CDR2: SGHAT and FQNNGV. The CDR3 is 16 residues long. This chain's CDR3 is CASSRYLPVSYNEQFF. In nucleotides, the CDR3 is TGTGCCAGCAGCCGTTACCTCCCGGTCTCCTACAATGAGCAGTTCTTC.

The sample holds a few counts of this clonotype. V usage is TRBV4-1 and J usage is TRBJ1-2; D call uncertain. The CDR3 is made up of 17 amino acids. Germline CDR1 and CDR2: MGHRA and YSYEKL. V was cut by 0 bases and J by 1 base, with 15 bases left in between. The CDR3 nucleotides read TGCGCCAGCAGCCAAGAAAGAGGCTCTCAAAATAACTATGGCTACACCTTC. Residues: CASSQERGSQNNYGYTF.

This clonotype appeared many times. The chain carries TRBV7-2 and TRBJ1-4, with D unresolved. Germline CDR1 is SGHTA and CDR2 is FQGNSA. Trimming pared 2 bases from V and 8 bases from J, leaving 9 bases between. This CDR3 has 13 amino acids. The CDR3 bases are TGTGCCAGCAGCTTAAATTCCGGGGAAAAACTGTTTTTT. It is translated as CASSLNSGEKLFF. Using reference TRBV7-2 and TRBJ1-4 for the parts outside the CDR3, the full variable domain is GAGVSQSPSNKVTEKGKDVELRCDPISGHTALYWYRQSLGQGLEFLIYFQGNSAPDKSGLPSDRFSAERTGGSVSTLTIQRTQQEDSAVYLCASSLNSGEKLFFGSGTQLSVL.

CDR3: CASAKGVTEAFF. CDR3 coding DNA: TGTGCCAGCGCTAAGGGGGTCACTGAAGCTTTCTTT. The V and J genes are TRBV27 and TRBJ1-1; TRBD1 is a possible D gene (6 bases). The germline V gene has CDR1 MNHEY and CDR2 SMNVEV (reference sequence). V was clipped by 8 bases and J by 4 bases, with 11 bases between them. CDR3 length: 12 residues.

The table lists this clonotype with a few counts. In nucleotides, the CDR3 is TGTGCCAGCAGCTTAAGCTGGACCCCGGCAGGAGAGACCCAGTACTTC. Amino acid sequence: CASSLSWTPAGETQYF. J is TRBJ2-5 and V is TRBV7-2; D remains unclear. V lost 2 bases to trimming and J lost 4 bases, with 17 bases between them. Germline loops: CDR1 SGHTA, CDR2 FQGNSA. This CDR3 is built from 16 residues.

The chain is built from TRBV30 and TRBJ1-4, with unresolved D. Trimming removed 1 base at V and 8 bases at J, with 14 bases between. Germline lookup yields CDR1 GTSNPN and CDR2 SVGIG (reference sequence). The length of the CDR3 is 14 residues. The CDR3, as DNA: TGTGCCTGGAGTGCCCCGGGAGTTGGCGAAAAACTGTTTTTT. This codes for CAWSAPGVGEKLFF.

The chain uses TRBV5-5 and TRBJ2-2; possibly TRBD2 for D (7 bases). This CDR3 has 17 residues. Germline V gene lookup returns CDR1 SGHKS and CDR2 YYEKEE (reference sequence). V lost 3 bases to trimming and J lost 4 bases, with 19 bases between them. DNA for the CDR3: TGTGCCAGCAGCTCGGCGTGGGGGGCTAGCGGCACCGGGGAGCTGTTTTTT. Protein: CASSSAWGASGTGELFF.

The CDR3 nucleotides read TGTGCCAGCACCAGACAGGGGACGAGCTCCTACGAGCAGTACTTC. It codes for CASTRQGTSSYEQYF. This rearrangement joins TRBV5-6 to TRBJ2-7; 8 bases agree with TRBD1. Germline V gene data show CDR1 as SGHDT and CDR2 as YYEEEE. The CDR3 spans 15 residues. The ends lost 6 bases at V and 0 bases at J; junction bases unmatched: 8.

The V call is TRBV20-1, the J call TRBJ2-7; 8 bases are a match to TRBD2. The CDR3 runs to 13 residues. Germline values: CDR1 DFQATT, CDR2 SNEGSKA (reference sequence). J was trimmed by 2 bases and V by 6 bases; bases with no gene match: 6. The CDR3 is CSASTSGTYEQYF. The CDR3 nucleotides are TGCAGTGCCTCAACTAGCGGAACCTACGAGCAGTACTTC.